This T cell receptor beta chain was sequenced for a study of Graves' ophthalmopathy and Graves' hyperthyroidism. General study results and limits: With a specificity of just under 75% and a sensitivity of roughly 71%, the model predicted ophthalmopathy progression. Most clonotypes expanded in thyroid above 0.001 frequency were present in blood too.

RNA transcripts served as template for amplifying TCR beta CDR3 sequences. Second-round multiplex PCR followed a first-round RT-PCR using HTBI primers. TCRdb ran MiXCR on the multiplex PCR reads and lists one entry per CDR3 protein. The table has hundreds of thousands of distinct CDR3 sequences, about a fifth seen once. Serum thyroxine and TRAb, along with clinical symptoms, thyroid ultrasound and orbital computed tomography, were what diagnosis relied on. This clonotype appeared many times. Its antigen is not known. The CDR3 consists of 17 residues. Trimming removed 0 bases at V and 0 bases at J, with 17 bases between. Germline-derived CDR1 and CDR2 are GTSNPN and SVGIG (reference sequence).

Input material: peripheral blood. The chain joins TRBV30 to TRBJ1-1, with D unresolved. The clonotype comes from a woman aged 50 to 60 with Graves' ophthalmopathy. The CDR3 region is CAWSVQGSVPMNTEAFF. CDR3 nucleotide sequence: TGTGCCTGGAGTGTACAAGGATCTGTGCCTATGAACACTGAAGCTTTCTTT.